This T cell receptor (beta chain) was sequenced for a study of T-cell memory formation after mild COVID-19. Whole-study results and caveats: Pre-infection memory held some responding clones, suggesting pre-existing cross-reactive T cells responded. Contracting CD4+ clones sat mainly in CM and EM; CD8+ in EMRA.

In regard to this clonotype: Its matching antigen is unknown.

The CDR3 runs 13 residues. The trim removed 5 bases at V and 9 bases at J, leaving 5 bases unmatched. Per the germline V gene, CDR1 is SNHLY and CDR2 is FYNNEI. The authors produced TCR alpha and TCR beta cDNA libraries with sample barcodes and UMIs by 5'RACE using constant-segment primers. TCRdb fed the 5' RACE reads into MiXCR, producing one record per CDR3 protein. The sample has about 560,000 distinct CDR3 sequences; roughly 22% are singletons. The sample consisted of PBMCs or a T cell subset sorted from them (not recorded which). The sequence was obtained from an adult woman who had mild COVID-19 (a few samples of this study predate the infection). Cell type and time point are not known. The chain is built from TRBV2 and TRBJ2-7, with 12 bases identical to TRBD1. The CDR3 reads CASSRDRGQGQYF. CDR3 DNA sequence: TGTGCCAGCAGTCGGGACAGGGGGCAAGGGCAGTACTTC.